This T cell receptor (beta chain) was identified in a study of T cell responses to AZD1222 COVID-19 vaccine. As concerns this clone: The antigen is unknown.

Assay used: immunoSEQ multiplex PCR; TCRdb lists only in-frame clones, some missing. The data hold tens of thousands of clones, with around 81% observed a single time. V lost 3 bases to trimming and J lost 1 base, with 12 bases between them. The CDR3 has 14 residues. Germline CDR1 GTSNPN, CDR2 SVGIG (reference sequence). Findings and caveats of the study: Among the donors, most were white British and more were female, and clonal diversity was possibly underestimated.

The chain carries TRBV30 and TRBJ1-2; no definite D call. This receptor was taken from an adult who received the AZD1222 COVID-19 vaccine. This specimen was peripheral blood, taken 28 days after the second AZD1222 dose. The CDR3 protein is CAWRFLEINYGYTF. CDR3 coding DNA: TGTGCCTGGAGATTTTTAGAGATTAACTATGGCTACACCTTC.